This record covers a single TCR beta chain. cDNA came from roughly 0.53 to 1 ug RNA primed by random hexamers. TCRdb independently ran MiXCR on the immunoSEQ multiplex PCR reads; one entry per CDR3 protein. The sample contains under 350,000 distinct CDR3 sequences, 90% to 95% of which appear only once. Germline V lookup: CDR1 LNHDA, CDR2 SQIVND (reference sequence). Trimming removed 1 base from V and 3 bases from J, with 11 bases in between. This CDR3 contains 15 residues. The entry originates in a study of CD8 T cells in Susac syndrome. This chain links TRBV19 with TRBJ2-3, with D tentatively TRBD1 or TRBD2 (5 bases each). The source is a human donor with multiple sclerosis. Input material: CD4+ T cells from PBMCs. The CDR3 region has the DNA TGTGCCAGTAGTATAGGAGGGGTCATGACAGATACGCAGTATTTT. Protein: CASSIGGVMTDTQYF.